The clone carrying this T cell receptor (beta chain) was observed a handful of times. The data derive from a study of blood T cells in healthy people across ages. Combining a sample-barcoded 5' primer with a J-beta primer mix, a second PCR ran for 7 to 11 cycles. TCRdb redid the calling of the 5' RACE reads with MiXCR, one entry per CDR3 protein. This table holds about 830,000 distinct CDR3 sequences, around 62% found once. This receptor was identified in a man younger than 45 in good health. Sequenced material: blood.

The CDR3, as DNA: TGCAGCGTCCCTGGTGATTTGGGATGGAAGGGCATTCAGTACTTC. It yields the protein CSVPGDLGWKGIQYF. J is TRBJ2-7 and V is TRBV29-1, with D unresolved. The J call could be wrong; TRBJ2-4 is a better fit for the DNA end. The CDR3 is 15 amino acids. The germline gives CDR1 SQVTM, CDR2 ANQGSEA.